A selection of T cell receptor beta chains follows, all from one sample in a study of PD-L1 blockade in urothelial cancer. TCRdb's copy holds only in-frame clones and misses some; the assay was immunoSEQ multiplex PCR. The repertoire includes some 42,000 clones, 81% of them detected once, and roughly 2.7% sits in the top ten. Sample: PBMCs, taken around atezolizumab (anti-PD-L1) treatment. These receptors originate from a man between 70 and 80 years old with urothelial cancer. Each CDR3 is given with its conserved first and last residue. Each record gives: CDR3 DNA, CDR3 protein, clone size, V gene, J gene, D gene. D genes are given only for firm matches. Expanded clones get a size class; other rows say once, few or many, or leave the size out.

TGTGCCAGCAGTAGCAGCGGGAGGGGGTACGAGCAGTACTTC,CASSSSGRGYEQYF,.,TRBV6-6,TRBJ2-7,TRBD2
TGTGCCAGCAGTTACGCGGCGTCCTACGAGCAGTACTTC,CASSYAASYEQYF,.,TRBV6-5,TRBJ2-7,.
TGTGCCAGCAGCTTGGAACAGGCCTGGACAGATACGCAGTATTTT,CASSLEQAWTDTQYF,once,TRBV5-6,TRBJ2-3,.
TGCGCCAGCAGCTGGGGGACAGGGGGCCAAGAGACCCAGTACTTC,CASSWGTGGQETQYF,once,TRBV5-1,TRBJ2-5,TRBD1
TGTGCCAGCAGACTAACCCCTTTCAATCGGGAGGCGGAGACCCAGTACTTC,CASRLTPFNREAETQYF,.,TRBV27,TRBJ2-5,TRBD2
TGTGCCAGCAGCCAAATGACTAGCGGGATTGGCTACGAGCAGTACTTC,CASSQMTSGIGYEQYF,.,TRBV14,TRBJ2-7,TRBD2
TGTGCCAGCAGCTTAGGAGGGGACAGGGGCTACGAGCAGTACTTC,CASSLGGDRGYEQYF,.,TRBV7-2,TRBJ2-7,TRBD1
TGCAGCGTCGGGGCAGGGGTCGAGCAGTACTTC,CSVGAGVEQYF,.,TRBV29-1,TRBJ2-7,.
TGTGCCAGCAGTGACTACGCAGGGTATGGAAACACCATATATTTT,CASSDYAGYGNTIYF,.,TRBV2,TRBJ1-3,.
TGTGCCAGCAGCCCCGGGGGGAACAGCTATGGCTACACCTTC,CASSPGGNSYGYTF,.,TRBV11-3,TRBJ1-2,.
TGTGCCAGCAGCTTAGTTTCAGGTACATCCGAAGCTTTCTTT,CASSLVSGTSEAFF,.,TRBV7-9,TRBJ1-1,.
TGTGCCAGTACCGACACAGGGTATGGCTACACCTTC,CASTDTGYGYTF,.,TRBV19,TRBJ1-2,.
TGTGCCAGCAGTTTTATAGAAGGGAGAAAACTGTTTTTT,CASSFIEGRKLFF,few,TRBV28,TRBJ1-4,.
TGTGCCAGCGGCGACAGGACCAACACCGGGGAGCTGTTTTTT,CASGDRTNTGELFF,once,TRBV7-6,TRBJ2-2,.
TGTGCCAGTAGTATCACAGGAGCAAGGAGCAATCAGCCCCAGCATTTT,CASSITGARSNQPQHF,few,TRBV19,TRBJ1-5,.
TGTGCCAGCAGTTCTAGAGGCGGGAGCGGGGAGACCCAGTACTTC,CASSSRGGSGETQYF,.,TRBV2,TRBJ2-5,TRBD2
TGTGCCATCAGTGAGTCGTTCGGGACAGGGGGAGAGACCCAGTACTTC,CAISESFGTGGETQYF,.,TRBV10-3,TRBJ2-5,TRBD1
TGTGCCAGCAGTGTATTTCCGGCTGGACAGGGGGCCACAGATACGCAGTATTTT,CASSVFPAGQGATDTQYF,.,TRBV6-4,TRBJ2-3,TRBD1
TGTGCCAGCAGCGTTTCGACTAGTAACACCGGGGAGCTGTTTTTT,CASSVSTSNTGELFF,.,TRBV9,TRBJ2-2,.
TGCGCCAGCAGCCAAGATGCGACTAGCGGGAGGCCCACCTACGAGCAGTACTTC,CASSQDATSGRPTYEQYF,.,TRBV4-1,TRBJ2-7,TRBD2
TGTGCCAGCAGCCAAGATGGGTTAGCGTCGCCGAGGATGTATGGCTACACCTTC,CASSQDGLASPRMYGYTF,.,TRBV4-2,TRBJ1-2,.
TGCGCCAGCAGCCAAGGGGAGGGCAGTGACGAGCAGTACTTC,CASSQGEGSDEQYF,.,TRBV4-1,TRBJ2-7,TRBD2
TGTGCCAGCAGCTTTCCCGGGACAGGGGTTTATGGCTACACCTTC,CASSFPGTGVYGYTF,once,TRBV5-4,TRBJ1-2,TRBD1
TGTGCCAGCAGCTTAGCGGGAGCGAACACCGGGGAGCTGTTTTTT,CASSLAGANTGELFF,few,TRBV7-2,TRBJ2-2,.
TGTGCCAGCAGCCCTAAGGCGTCCAGGTACGTAATCTACAATGAGCAGTTCTTC,CASSPKASRYVIYNEQFF,.,TRBV9,TRBJ2-1,.
TGCGCCAGCAGCACTTCTCTAGCGGGAGATAATGAGCAGTTCTTC,CASSTSLAGDNEQFF,.,TRBV5-1,TRBJ2-1,TRBD2
TGTGCCAGCAGCTTAGGACAGGGCCGTTTCCCCCTCCACTTT,CASSLGQGRFPLHF,.,TRBV7-8,TRBJ1-6,TRBD1
TGTGCCAGCAGTTTCGGTCGAATCTCCTACAATGAGCAGTTCTTC,CASSFGRISYNEQFF,.,TRBV27,TRBJ2-1,.
TGTGCCAGCAGCTTGGGGACAGGGTCCTATGAGCAGTTCTTC,CASSLGTGSYEQFF,.,TRBV5-6,TRBJ2-1,TRBD1
TGTGCCAGCAGCACCTGGGACAGGTATACGGATGAGCAGTTCTTC,CASSTWDRYTDEQFF,.,TRBV7-2,TRBJ2-1,TRBD1
TGTGCCAGCACCTCCCCCTTCGGGAACGAAGCTTTCTTT,CASTSPFGNEAFF,.,TRBV6-5,TRBJ1-1,.
TGTGCCAGCAGCTTCGACCTAGCGGGAATAATAGATACGCAGTATTTT,CASSFDLAGIIDTQYF,.,TRBV5-6,TRBJ2-3,TRBD2
TGTGCCAGCAGCCACTCCCCTCAAGAGAGATATGGCTACACCTTC,CASSHSPQERYGYTF,.,TRBV4-2,TRBJ1-2,.
TGTGCCAGCAGTTACTCGCAGGGGGCCGCTGAAGCTTTCTTT,CASSYSQGAAEAFF,.,TRBV6-5,TRBJ1-1,TRBD1
TGTGCCAGCAGTGAAGGGTCGACGGAGAAAGCTTTCTTT,CASSEGSTEKAFF,few,TRBV2,TRBJ1-1,.
TGCAGTGCTACCCAGAACACTGAAGCTTTCTTT,CSATQNTEAFF,few,TRBV20-1,TRBJ1-1,.
TGTGCCAGCAGCTTGGGAAGAGCGGGAGTAGGCAATGAGCAGTTCTTC,CASSLGRAGVGNEQFF,.,TRBV7-8,TRBJ2-1,TRBD2
TGCAGCGTGGACAGGGGGTCGGATACGCAGTATTTT,CSVDRGSDTQYF,.,TRBV29-1,TRBJ2-3,TRBD1
TGTGCCAGCAGTTTGGGACAGGGCGTTAATTCACCCCTCCACTTT,CASSLGQGVNSPLHF,.,TRBV6-6,TRBJ1-6,TRBD1
TGTGCGGTCGCCGGGCTAGCGGGTGCGAGGGGCAATGAGCAGTTCTTC,CAVAGLAGARGNEQFF,.,TRBV19,TRBJ2-1,TRBD2
TGTGCTAGTGCCCTCCAGGGACAGGGGAGGGGAACTGAAGCTTTCTTT,CASALQGQGRGTEAFF,once,TRBV12-5,TRBJ1-1,TRBD1
TGTGCCAGCTCGCCACAGCCTACAGCCTACAATGAGCAGTTCTTC,CASSPQPTAYNEQFF,.,TRBV18,TRBJ2-1,.
TGTGCCAGCAGTCGATTACAGGCGTTCCAAGAGACCCAGTACTTC,CASSRLQAFQETQYF,once,TRBV2,TRBJ2-5,.
TGTGCCAGCAGCTTAGCAACAGGGGGCCGGGGGGGCCCTGAAGCTTTCTTT,CASSLATGGRGGPEAFF,.,TRBV7-8,TRBJ1-1,TRBD1
TGTGCAAGTCGCTTAAACCGGGAGCGGGAGGCGAAGGAGTTCTTC,CASRLNREREAKEFF,.,TRBV12-2,TRBJ2-1,.